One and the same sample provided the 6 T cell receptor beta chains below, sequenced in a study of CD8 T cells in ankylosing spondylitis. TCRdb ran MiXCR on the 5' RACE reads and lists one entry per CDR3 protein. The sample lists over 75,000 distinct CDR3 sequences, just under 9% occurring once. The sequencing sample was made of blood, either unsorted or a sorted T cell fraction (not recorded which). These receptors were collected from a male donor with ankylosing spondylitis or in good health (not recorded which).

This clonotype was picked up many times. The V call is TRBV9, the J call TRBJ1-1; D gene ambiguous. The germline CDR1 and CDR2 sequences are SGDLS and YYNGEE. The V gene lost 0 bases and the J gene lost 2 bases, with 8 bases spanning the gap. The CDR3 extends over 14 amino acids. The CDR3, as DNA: TGTGCCAGCAGCGTAGATGTCAGAAACACTGAAGCTTTCTTT. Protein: CASSVDVRNTEAFF. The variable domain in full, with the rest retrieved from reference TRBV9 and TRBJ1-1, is DSGVTQTPKHLITATGQRVTLRCSPRSGDLSVYWYQQSLDQGLQFLIQYYNGEERAKGNILERFSAQQFPDLHSELNLSSLELGDSALYFCASSVDVRNTEAFFGQGTRLTVV.

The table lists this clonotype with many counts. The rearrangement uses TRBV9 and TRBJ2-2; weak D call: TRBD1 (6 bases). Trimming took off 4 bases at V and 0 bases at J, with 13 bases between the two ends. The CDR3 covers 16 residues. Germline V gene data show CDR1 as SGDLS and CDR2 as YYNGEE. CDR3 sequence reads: CASSRDRPPNTGELFF. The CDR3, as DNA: TGTGCCAGCAGCAGAGACAGGCCCCCGAACACCGGGGAGCTGTTTTTT.

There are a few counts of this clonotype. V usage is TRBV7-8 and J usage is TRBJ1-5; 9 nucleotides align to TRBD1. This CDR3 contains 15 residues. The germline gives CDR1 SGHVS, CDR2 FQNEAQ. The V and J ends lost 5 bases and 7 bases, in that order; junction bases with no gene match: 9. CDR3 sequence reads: CASSLGTGTQQPQHF. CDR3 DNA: TGTGCCAGCAGCCTCGGGACAGGGACACAGCAGCCCCAGCATTTT.

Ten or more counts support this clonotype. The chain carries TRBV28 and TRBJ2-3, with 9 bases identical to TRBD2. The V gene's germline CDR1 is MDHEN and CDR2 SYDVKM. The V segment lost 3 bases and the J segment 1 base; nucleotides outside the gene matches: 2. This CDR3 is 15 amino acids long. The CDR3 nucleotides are TGTGCCAGCAGTTTCAAGCGGGGGGGCACAGATACGCAGTATTTT. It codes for CASSFKRGGTDTQYF.

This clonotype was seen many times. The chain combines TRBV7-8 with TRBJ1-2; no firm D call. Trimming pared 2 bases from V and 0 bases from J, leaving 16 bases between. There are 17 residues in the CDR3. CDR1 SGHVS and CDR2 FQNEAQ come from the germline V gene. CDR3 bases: TGTGCCAGCAGCTTATCACAGCGGAGCGCTTCTAACTATGGCTACACCTTC. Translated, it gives CASSLSQRSASNYGYTF.

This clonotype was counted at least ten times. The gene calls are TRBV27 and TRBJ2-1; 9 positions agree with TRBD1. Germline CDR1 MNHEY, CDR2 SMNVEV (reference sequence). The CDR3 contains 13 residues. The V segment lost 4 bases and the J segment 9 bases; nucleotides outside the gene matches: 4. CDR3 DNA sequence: TGTGCCAGCAGTTGGGGACAGGGTAGTGAGCAGTTCTTC. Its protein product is CASSWGQGSEQFF.